This T cell receptor (beta chain) was sequenced during a study of blood T cell repertoires in COVID-19. In regard to this clone: A read error may account for a junction end that differs from germline.

Looked up from germline, CDR1 is LNHDA and CDR2 is SQIVND (reference sequence). The CDR3 is 10 residues long. The repertoire was sequenced with immunoSEQ multiplex PCR; TCRdb's copy has only in-frame clones and lacks some. In the table there are about 190,000 clones, approximately 85% of which are singletons. The chain joins TRBV19 to TRBJ1-2; unclear D gene. This receptor was taken from an elderly man with COVID-19, enrolled during active disease. The sample was peripheral blood. CDR3 in amino acids: CASIHLDVLF. CDR3 bases: TGTGCCAGTATCCACCTCGACGTACTATTC.